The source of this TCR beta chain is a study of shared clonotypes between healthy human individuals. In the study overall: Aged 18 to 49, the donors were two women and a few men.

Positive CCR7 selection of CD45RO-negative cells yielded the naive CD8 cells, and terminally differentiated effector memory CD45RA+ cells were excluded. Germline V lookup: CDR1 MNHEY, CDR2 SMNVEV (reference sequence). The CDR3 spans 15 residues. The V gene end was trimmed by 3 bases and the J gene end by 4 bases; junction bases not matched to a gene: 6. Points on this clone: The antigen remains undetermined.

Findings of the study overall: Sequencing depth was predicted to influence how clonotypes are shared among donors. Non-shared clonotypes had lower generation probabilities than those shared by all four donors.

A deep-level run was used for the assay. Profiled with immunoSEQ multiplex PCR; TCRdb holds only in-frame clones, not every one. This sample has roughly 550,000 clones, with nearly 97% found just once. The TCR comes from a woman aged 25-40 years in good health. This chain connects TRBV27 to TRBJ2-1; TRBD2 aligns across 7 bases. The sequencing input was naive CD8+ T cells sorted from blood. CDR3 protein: CASSFQAGTYNEQFF. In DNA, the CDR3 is TGTGCCAGCAGTTTTCAAGCGGGAACTTACAATGAGCAGTTCTTC.